This TCR beta chain appears in the sequencing data of a study of T cells after yellow fever vaccination. TCRdb itself ran the 5' RACE reads through MiXCR, one entry per CDR3 protein. Altogether hundreds of thousands of distinct CDR3 sequences are present, approximately 15% being singletons, with the ten largest covering over 13%. Broader study findings: Clones that expanded after primary vaccination mostly reappeared after the booster (96% CD4, roughly 90% CD8). The study noted that FACS-sorted repertoires could contain abundant clonotypes contaminating from the bulk population.

The CDR3 contains 16 residues. CDR1 and CDR2 from the germline V gene are SGHTA and FQGNSA. V was clipped by 1 base and J by 4 bases; unmatched bases: 3. This clonotype was counted only a few times. Its specificity is unknown. The TCR sequence derives from a man aged 25-45 years who received the YFV17D yellow fever vaccine. The sample here was PBMCs, taken on the day of the yellow fever booster vaccination. This rearrangement joins TRBV7-2 to TRBJ2-2, with 10 bases identical to TRBD2. CDR3 DNA: TGTGCCAGCAGCTTAGAGAGCGGGAGGGTCACCGGGGAGCTGTTTTTT. Its protein product is CASSLESGRVTGELFF.